The TCR beta chain described here comes from a study of technical replicates of blood from a handful of donors. Assay: immunoSEQ multiplex PCR; the TCRdb copy retains only in-frame clones and omits some. Among 65,000 to 90,000 clones, roughly 93% were seen once, and the ten largest hold roughly 0.25%. The source material was T cells isolated from PBMCs. The origin of this receptor is a human donor in good health.

The CDR3 DNA reads TGTGCCAGCAGTTTGTCTGCAGGGGGTTCCTACAATGAGCAGTTCTTC. Translation: CASSLSAGGSYNEQFF. The chain uses TRBV27 and TRBJ2-1, with 7 positions matching TRBD1. CDR3 length: 16 residues. Germline CDR1 and CDR2: MNHEY and SMNVEV (reference sequence). Unmatched junction bases numbered 6, after V lost 3 bases and J lost 1 base.